This T cell receptor beta chain is from a study of blood T cells in healthy people across ages. With a J-beta primer mix and a sample-barcoded 5' primer, a second PCR ran about 7 to 12 cycles. Each CDR3 protein is one row after TCRdb ran MiXCR on the 5' RACE reads. The table includes 700,000 to 800,000 distinct CDR3 sequences, roughly 45% detected once. This clonotype was counted a single time. Losses at the gene ends were 6 bases for V and 5 bases for J; bases not matched to a gene: 11. The CDR3 has 15 amino acids. From germline, CDR1 is MNHEY and CDR2 SVGEGT. Sample: blood. This sequence joins TRBV6-2 or TRBV6-3 and TRBJ2-7; 9 nucleotides agree with TRBD2. This TCR was recovered from a woman aged 55-70 years in good health. This CDR3 reads CASRASGAEGNEQYF. For the CDR3, the DNA is TGTGCCAGCAGGGCTAGCGGGGCAGAAGGGAACGAGCAGTACTTC.